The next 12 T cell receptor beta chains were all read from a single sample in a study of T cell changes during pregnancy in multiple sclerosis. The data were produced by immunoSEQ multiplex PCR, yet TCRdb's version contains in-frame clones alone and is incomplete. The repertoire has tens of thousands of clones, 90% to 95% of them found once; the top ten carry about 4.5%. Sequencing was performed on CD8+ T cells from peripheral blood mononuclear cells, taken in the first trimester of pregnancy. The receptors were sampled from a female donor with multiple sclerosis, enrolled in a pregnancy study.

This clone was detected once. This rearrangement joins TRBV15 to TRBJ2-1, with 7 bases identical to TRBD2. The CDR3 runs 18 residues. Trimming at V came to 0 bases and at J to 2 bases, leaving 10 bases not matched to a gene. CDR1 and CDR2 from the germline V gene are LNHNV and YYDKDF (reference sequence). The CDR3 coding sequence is TGTGCCACCAGCAGAGACTCGACTAGCAGATACCCCTACAATGAGCAGTTCTTC. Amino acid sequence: CATSRDSTSRYPYNEQFF.

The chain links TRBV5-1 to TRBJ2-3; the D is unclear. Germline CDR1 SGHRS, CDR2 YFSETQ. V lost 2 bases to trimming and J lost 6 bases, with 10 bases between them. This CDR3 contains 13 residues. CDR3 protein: CASSFTPKDTQYF. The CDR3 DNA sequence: TGCGCCAGCAGCTTTACTCCCAAGGATACGCAGTATTTT.

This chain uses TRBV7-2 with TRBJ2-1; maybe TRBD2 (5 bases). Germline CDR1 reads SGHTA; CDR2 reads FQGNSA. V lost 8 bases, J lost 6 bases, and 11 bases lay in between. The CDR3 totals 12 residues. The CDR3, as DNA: TGTGCCAGCGGGCGAGGGTTCAATGAGCAGTTCTTC. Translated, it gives CASGRGFNEQFF.

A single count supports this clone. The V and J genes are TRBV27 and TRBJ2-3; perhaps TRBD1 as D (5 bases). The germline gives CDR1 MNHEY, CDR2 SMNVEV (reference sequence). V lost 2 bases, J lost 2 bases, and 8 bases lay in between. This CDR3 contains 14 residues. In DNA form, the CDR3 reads TGTGCCAGCAGTTTAAGCAGGGTCACAGATACGCAGTATTTT. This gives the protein CASSLSRVTDTQYF.

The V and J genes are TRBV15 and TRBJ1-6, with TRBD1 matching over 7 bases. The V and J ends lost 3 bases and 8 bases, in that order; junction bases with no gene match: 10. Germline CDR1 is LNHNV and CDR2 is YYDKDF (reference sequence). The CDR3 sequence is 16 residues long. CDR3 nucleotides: TGTGCCACCAGCAGGGACAGGACACCTAGGCATTCACCCCTCCACTTT. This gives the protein CATSRDRTPRHSPLHF.

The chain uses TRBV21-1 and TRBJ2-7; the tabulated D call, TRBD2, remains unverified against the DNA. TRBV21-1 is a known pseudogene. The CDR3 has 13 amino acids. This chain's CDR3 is CASFPSPSYEQYF. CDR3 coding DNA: TGTGCCAGCTTCCCGAGTCCATCCTACGAGCAGTACTTC.

The CDR3 is CASADGSYGYTF. CDR3 sequence (DNA): TGTGCTAGTGCGGATGGGAGCTATGGCTACACCTTC. The chain links TRBV12-5 to TRBJ1-2; D gene unclear. The CDR3 runs to 12 residues. Germline-derived CDR1 and CDR2 are LGHNT and FRNRAP. V shed 7 bases and J shed 4 bases, with 10 bases lying between them.

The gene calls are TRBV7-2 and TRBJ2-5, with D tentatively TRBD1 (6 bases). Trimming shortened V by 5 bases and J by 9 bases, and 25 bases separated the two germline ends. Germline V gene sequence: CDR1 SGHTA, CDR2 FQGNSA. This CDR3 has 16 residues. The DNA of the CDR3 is TGTGCCAGCAGCCGATCCGGACAGAGCCTTGTGGCGGCCCAGTACTTC. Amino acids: CASSRSGQSLVAAQYF.

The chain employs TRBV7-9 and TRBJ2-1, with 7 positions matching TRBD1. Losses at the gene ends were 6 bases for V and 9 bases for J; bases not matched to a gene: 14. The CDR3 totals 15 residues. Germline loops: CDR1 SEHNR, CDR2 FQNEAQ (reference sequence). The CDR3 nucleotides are TGTGCCAGCAGTCCACCGGGACAGTATAGGGCTGAGCAGTTCTTC. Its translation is CASSPPGQYRAEQFF.

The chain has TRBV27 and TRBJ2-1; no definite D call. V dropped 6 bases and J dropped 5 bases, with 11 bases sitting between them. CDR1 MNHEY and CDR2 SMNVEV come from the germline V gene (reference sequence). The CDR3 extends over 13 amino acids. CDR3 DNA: TGTGCCAGCAGCCCGAGTACTAACAATGAGCAGTTCTTC. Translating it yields CASSPSTNNEQFF.

Here the CDR3 DNA reads TGCGCCAGCAGCTCCGGGGGGGGGTCTGAAGCTTTCTTT. Protein: CASSSGGGSEAFF. The rearrangement links TRBV5-1 to TRBJ1-1, with a tentative D call TRBD1 (5 bases). Germline V CDR1 and CDR2: SGHRS, YFSETQ. The CDR3 spans 13 residues. The V gene lost 3 bases and the J gene lost 6 bases, with 12 bases spanning the gap.

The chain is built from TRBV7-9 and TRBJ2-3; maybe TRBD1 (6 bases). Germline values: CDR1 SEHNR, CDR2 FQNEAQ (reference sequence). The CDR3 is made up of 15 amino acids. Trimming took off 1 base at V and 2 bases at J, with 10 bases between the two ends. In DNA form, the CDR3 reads TGTGCCAGCAGCTTAGGGCAGGGGAACACAGATACGCAGTATTTT. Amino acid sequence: CASSLGQGNTDTQYF.